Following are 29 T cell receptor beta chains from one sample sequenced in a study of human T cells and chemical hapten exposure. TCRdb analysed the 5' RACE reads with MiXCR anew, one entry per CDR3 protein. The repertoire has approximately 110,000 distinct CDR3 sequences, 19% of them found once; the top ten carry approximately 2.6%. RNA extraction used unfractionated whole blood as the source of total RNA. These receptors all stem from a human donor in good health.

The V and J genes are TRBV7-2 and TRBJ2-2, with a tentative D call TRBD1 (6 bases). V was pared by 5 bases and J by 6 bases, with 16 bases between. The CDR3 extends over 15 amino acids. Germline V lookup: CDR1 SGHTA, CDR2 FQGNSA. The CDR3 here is CASSAYKQGPGELFF. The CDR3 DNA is TGTGCCAGCAGCGCGTACAAACAGGGTCCCGGGGAGCTGTTTTTT.

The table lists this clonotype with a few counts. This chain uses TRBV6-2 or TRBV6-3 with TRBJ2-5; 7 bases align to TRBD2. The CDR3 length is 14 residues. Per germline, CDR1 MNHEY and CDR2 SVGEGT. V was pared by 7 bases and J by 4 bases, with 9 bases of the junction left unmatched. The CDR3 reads CASTLAVGGETQYF. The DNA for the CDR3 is TGTGCCAGCACCCTAGCGGTCGGAGGAGAGACCCAGTACTTC.

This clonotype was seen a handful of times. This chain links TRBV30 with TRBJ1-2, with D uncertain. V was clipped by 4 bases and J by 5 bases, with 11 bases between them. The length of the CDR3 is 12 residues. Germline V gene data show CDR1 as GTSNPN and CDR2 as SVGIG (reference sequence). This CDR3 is CAWTPGGYGYTF. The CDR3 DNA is TGTGCCTGGACCCCTGGCGGGTATGGCTACACCTTC.

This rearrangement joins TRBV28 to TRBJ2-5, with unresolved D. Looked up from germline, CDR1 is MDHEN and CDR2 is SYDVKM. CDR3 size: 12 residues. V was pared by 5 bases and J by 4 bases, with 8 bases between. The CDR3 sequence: CASSHSPETQYF. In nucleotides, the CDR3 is TGTGCCAGCAGTCACTCCCCAGAGACCCAGTACTTC. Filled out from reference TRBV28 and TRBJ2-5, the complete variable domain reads DVKVTQSSRYLVKRTGEKVFLECVQDMDHENMFWYRQDPGLGLRLIYFSYDVKMKEKGDIPEGYSVSREKKERFSLILESASTNQTSMYLCASSHSPETQYFGPGTRLLVL.

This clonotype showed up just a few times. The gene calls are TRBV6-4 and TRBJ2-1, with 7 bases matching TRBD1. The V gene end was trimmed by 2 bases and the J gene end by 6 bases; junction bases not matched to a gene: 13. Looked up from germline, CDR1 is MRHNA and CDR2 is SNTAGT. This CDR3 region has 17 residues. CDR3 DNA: TGTGCCAGCAGTGACGAGACAGGGACCTTCTCGGTCAATGAGCAGTTCTTC. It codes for CASSDETGTFSVNEQFF.

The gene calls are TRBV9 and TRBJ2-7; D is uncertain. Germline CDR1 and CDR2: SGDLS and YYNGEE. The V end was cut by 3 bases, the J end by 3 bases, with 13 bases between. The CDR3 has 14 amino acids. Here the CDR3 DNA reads TGTGCCAGCAGCGCCGAAACCCCAAGCTACGAGCAGTACTTC. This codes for CASSAETPSYEQYF.

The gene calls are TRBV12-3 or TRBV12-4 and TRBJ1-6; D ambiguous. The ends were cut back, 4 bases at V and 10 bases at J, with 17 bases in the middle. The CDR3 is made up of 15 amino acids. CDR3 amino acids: CASSSHSPPGSPLHF. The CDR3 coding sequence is TGTGCCAGCAGTTCACACTCTCCCCCGGGATCACCCCTCCACTTT.

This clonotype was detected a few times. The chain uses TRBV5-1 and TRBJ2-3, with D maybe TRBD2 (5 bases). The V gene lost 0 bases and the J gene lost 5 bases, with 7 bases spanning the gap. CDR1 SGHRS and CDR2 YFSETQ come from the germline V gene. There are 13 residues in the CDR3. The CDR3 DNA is TGCGCCAGCAGCTTGGCGGGGAGAGATACGCAGTATTTT. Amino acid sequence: CASSLAGRDTQYF.

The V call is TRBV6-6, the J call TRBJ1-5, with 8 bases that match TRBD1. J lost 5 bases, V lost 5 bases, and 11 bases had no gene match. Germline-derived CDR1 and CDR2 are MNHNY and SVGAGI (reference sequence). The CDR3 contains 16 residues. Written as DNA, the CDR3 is TGTGCCAGCAGTCCAATTGACAGGGGTGGATATCAGCCCCAGCATTTT. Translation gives CASSPIDRGGYQPQHF.

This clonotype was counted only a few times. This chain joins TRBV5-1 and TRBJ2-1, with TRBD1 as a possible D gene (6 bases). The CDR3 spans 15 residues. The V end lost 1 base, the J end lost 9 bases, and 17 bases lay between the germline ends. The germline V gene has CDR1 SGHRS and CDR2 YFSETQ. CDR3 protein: CASSLRQGSYPEQFF. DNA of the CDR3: TGCGCCAGCAGCTTGAGGCAGGGGTCCTACCCTGAGCAGTTCTTC.

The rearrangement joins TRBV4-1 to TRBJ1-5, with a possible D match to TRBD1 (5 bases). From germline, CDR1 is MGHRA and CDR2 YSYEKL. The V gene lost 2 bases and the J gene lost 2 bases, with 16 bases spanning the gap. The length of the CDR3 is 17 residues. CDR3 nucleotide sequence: TGCGCCAGCAGCCAACGTTTTGGGGGGAGGGGCAATCAGCCCCAGCATTTT. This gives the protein CASSQRFGGRGNQPQHF.

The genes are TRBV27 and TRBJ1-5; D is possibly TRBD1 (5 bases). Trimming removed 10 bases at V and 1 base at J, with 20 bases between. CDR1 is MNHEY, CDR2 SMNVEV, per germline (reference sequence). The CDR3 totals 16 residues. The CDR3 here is CATRVQGAGSNQPQHF. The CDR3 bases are TGTGCCACCAGGGTGCAGGGCGCGGGCAGCAATCAGCCCCAGCATTTT.

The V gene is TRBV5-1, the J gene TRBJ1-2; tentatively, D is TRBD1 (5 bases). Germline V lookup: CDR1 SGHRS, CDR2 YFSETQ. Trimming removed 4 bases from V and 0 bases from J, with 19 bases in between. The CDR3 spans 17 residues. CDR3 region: CASSPQAGHPANYGYTF. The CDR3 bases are TGCGCCAGCAGCCCCCAGGCCGGACATCCTGCTAACTATGGCTACACCTTC. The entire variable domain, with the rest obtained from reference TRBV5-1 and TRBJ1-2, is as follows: KAGVTQTPRYLIKTRGQQVTLSCSPISGHRSVSWYQQTPGQGLQFLFEYFSETQRNKGNFPGRFSGRQFSNSRSEMNVSTLELGDSALYLCASSPQAGHPANYGYTFGSGTRLTVV.

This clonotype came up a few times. CDR3: CASSQEGSKGQFF. The CDR3 nucleotides read TGTGCCAGCAGCCAAGAGGGTTCTAAGGGGCAGTTCTTC. The chain carries TRBV3-1 and TRBJ2-1; D gene uncertain. CDR1 LGHDT and CDR2 YNNKEL come from the germline V gene (reference sequence). The V and J ends lost 0 bases and 12 bases respectively, with 12 bases between them. CDR3 size: 13 residues.

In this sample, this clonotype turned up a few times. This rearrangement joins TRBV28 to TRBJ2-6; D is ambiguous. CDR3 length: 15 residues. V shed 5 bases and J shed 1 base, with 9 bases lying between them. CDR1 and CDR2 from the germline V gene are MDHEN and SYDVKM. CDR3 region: CASSALASGANVLTF. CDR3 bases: TGTGCCAGCAGTGCCTTAGCTTCTGGGGCCAACGTCCTGACTTTC.

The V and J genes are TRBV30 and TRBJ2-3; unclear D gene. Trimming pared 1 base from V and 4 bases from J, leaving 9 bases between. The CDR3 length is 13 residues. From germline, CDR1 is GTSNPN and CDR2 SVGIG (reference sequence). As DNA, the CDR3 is TGTGCCTGGAGTGGGCAGAAGGCAGATACGCAGTATTTT. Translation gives CAWSGQKADTQYF.

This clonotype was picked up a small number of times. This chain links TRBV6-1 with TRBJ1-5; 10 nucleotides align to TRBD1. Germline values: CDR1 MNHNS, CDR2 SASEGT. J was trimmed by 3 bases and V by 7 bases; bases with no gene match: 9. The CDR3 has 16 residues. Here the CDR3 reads CASIREGTGVNQPQHF. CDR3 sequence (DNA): TGTGCCAGCATCAGAGAGGGGACAGGGGTCAATCAGCCCCAGCATTTT.

In nucleotides, the CDR3 is TGTGCCAGCAGCCAGGACAGGGGCTTCACAGATACGCAGTATTTT. Translating gives CASSQDRGFTDTQYF. This chain uses TRBV7-9 with TRBJ2-3, with TRBD1 identical over 9 bases. The V segment lost 5 bases and the J segment 2 bases; nucleotides outside the gene matches: 5. The CDR3 spans 15 residues. Per the germline V gene, CDR1 is SEHNR and CDR2 is FQNEAQ (reference sequence).

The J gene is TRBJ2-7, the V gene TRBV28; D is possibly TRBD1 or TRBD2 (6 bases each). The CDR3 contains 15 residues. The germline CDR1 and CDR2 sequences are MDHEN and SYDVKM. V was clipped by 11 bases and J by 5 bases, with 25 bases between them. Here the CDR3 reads CAASPWWGAPDEQYF. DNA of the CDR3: TGTGCCGCCTCGCCGTGGTGGGGGGCGCCGGACGAGCAGTACTTC. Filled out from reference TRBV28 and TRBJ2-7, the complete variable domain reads DVKVTQSSRYLVKRTGEKVFLECVQDMDHENMFWYRQDPGLGLRLIYFSYDVKMKEKGDIPEGYSVSREKKERFSLILESASTNQTSMYLCAASPWWGAPDEQYFGPGTRLTVT.

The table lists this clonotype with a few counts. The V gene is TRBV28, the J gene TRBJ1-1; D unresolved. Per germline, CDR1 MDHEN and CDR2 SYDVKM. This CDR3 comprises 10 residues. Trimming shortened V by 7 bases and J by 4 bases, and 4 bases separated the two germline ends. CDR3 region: CASMTTEAFF. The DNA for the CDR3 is TGTGCCAGCATGACCACTGAAGCTTTCTTT.

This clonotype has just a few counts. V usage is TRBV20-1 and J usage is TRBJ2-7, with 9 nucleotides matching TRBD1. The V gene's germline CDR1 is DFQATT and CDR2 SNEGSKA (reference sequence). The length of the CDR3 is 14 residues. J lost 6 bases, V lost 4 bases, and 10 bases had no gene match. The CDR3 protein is CSAKPGQGPSEQYF. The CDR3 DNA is TGCAGTGCTAAACCGGGACAGGGACCCTCCGAGCAGTACTTC.

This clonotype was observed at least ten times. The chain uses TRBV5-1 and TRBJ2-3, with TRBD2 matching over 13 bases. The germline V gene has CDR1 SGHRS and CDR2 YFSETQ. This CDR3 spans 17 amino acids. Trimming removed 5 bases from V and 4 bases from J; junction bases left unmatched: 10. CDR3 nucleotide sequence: TGCGCCAGCAGGGCCCTGACTAGCGGGAGGTGGGCAGATACGCAGTATTTT. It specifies CASRALTSGRWADTQYF.

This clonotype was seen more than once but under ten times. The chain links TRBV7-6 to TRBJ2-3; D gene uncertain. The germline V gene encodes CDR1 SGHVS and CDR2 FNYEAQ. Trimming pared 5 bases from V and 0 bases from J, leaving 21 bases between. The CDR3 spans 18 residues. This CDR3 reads CASSPSNLHGSSTDTQYF. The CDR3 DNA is TGTGCCAGCAGCCCTTCGAATCTCCATGGATCTAGCACAGATACGCAGTATTTT.

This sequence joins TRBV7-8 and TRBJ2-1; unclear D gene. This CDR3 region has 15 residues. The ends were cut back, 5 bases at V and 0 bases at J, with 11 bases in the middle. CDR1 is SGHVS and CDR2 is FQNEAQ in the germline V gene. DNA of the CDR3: TGTGCCAGCAGCCTCAGCAGGAGCTCCTACAATGAGCAGTTCTTC. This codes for CASSLSRSSYNEQFF.

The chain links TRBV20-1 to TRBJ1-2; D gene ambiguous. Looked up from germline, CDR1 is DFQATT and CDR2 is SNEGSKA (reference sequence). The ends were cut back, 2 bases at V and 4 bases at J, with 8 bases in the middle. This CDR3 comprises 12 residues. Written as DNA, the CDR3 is TGCAGTGCTAGACAAGGGCCCTATGGCTACACCTTC. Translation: CSARQGPYGYTF.

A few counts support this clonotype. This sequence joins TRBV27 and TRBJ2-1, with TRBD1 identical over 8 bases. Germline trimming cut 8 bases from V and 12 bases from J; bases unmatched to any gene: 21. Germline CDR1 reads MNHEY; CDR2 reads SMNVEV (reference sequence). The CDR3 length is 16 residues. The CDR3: CASPWTGTFGIKVQFF. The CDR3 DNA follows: TGTGCCAGCCCTTGGACAGGGACCTTTGGTATCAAGGTGCAGTTCTTC.

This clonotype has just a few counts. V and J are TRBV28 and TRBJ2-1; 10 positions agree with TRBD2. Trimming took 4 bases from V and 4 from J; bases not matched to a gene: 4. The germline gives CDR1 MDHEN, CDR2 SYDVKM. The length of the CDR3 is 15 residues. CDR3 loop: CASSSPAGGYNEQFF. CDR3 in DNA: TGTGCCAGCAGTTCACCAGCGGGAGGGTACAATGAGCAGTTCTTC.

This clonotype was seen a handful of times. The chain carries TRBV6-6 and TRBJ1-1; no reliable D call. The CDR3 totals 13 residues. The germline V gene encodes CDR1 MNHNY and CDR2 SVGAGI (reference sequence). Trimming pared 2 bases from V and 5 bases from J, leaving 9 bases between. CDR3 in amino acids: CASSYLAGTEAFF. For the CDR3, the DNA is TGTGCCAGCAGTTACCTTGCGGGAACTGAAGCTTTCTTT.

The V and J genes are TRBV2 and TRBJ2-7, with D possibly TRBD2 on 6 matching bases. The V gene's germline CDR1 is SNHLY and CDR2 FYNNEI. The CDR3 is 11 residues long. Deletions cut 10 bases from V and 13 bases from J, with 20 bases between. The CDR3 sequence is CATVLGGEKYF. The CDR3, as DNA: TGTGCCACCGTTCTAGGCGGGGAGAAATACTTC. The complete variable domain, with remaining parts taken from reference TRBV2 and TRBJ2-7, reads EPEVTQTPSHQVTQMGQEVILRCVPISNHLYFYWYRQILGQKVEFLVSFYNNEISEKSEIFDDQFSVERPDGSNFTLKIRSTKLEDSAMYFCATVLGGEKYFGPGTRLTVT.